This paragraph reports one T cell receptor (beta chain). The sample contains more than one DNA sequence encoding this CDR3. This sample stems from a study of blood T cell repertoires in COVID-19. Participant ages covered roughly 18 to 89 years across some 25 US areas. The table came from immunoSEQ multiplex PCR; TCRdb's copy has only in-frame clones and leaves some out. The sample holds 200,000 or so clones, around nine tenths seen once. The CDR3 extends over 11 amino acids. Trimming pared 4 bases from V and 5 bases from J, leaving 5 bases between. Germline V lookup: CDR1 SNHLY, CDR2 FYNNEI. The clonotype was recovered from a woman aged 25 to 45 who had been exposed to COVID-19. The material sequenced was PBMCs or T cells enriched from blood (not recorded which). This sequence joins TRBV2 and TRBJ2-5; perhaps TRBD2 as D (5 bases). The CDR3 reads CASSGEETQYF. The DNA for the CDR3 is TGTGCCAGCAGTGGGGAGGAGACCCAGTACTTC.